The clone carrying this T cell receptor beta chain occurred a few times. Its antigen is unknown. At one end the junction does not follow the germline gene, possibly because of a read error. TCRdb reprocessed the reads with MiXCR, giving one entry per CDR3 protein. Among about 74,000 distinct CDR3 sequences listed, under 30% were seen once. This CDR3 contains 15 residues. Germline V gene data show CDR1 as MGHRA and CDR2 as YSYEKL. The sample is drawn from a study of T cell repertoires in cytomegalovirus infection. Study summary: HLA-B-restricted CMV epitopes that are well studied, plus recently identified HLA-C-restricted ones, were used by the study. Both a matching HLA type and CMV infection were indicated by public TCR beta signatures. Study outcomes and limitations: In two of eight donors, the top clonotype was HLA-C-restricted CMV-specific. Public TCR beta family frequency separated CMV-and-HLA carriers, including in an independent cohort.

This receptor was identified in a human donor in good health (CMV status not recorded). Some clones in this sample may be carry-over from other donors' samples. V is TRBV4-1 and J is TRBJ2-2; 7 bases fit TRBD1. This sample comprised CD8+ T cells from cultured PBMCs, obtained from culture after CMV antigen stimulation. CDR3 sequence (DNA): TGTGCCAGCAGCCAGCGGACAGGGAACACCGGGGAGCTGTTTTTT. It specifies CASSQRTGNTGELFF.